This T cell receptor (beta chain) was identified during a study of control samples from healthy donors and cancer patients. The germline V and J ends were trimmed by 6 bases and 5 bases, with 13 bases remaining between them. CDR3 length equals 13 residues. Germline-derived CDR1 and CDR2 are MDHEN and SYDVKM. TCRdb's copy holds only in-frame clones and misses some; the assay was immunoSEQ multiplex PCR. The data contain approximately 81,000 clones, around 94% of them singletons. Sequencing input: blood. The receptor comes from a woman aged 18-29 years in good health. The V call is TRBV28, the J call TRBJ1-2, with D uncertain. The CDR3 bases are TGTGCCAGCAGGAATACAGAAACTTATGGCTACACCTTC. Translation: CASRNTETYGYTF.